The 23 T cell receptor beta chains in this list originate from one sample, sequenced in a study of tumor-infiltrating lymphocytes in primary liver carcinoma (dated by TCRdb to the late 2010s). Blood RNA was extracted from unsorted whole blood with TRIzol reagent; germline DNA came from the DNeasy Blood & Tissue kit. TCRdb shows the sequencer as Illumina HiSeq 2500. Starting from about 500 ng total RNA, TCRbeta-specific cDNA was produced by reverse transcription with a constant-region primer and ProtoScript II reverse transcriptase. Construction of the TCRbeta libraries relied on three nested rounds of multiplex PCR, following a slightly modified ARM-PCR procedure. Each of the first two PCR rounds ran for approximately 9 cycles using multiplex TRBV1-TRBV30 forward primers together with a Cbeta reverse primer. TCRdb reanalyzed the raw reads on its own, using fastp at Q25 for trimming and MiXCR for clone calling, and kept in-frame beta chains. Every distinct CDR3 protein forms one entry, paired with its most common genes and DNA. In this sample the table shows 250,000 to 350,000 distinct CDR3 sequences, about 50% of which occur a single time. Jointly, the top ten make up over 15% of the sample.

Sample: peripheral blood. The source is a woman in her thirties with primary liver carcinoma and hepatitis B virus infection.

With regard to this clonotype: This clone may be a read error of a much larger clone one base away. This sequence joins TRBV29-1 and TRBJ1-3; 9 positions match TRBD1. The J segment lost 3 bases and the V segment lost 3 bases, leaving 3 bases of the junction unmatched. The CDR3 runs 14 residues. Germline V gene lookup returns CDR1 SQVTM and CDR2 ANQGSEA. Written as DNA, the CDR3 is TGCAGCGTTGAGGGGACAGGGAGTGGAAACACCATATATTTT. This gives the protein CSVEGTGSGNTIYF.

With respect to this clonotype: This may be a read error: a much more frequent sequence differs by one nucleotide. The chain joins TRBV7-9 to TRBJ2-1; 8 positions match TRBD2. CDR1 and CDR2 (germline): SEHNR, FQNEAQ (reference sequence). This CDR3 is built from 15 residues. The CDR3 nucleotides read TGTGCCAGCAGCCATAGCGGGACTCCTGTCTATGAGCAGCTCTTC. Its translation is CASSHSGTPVYEQLF.

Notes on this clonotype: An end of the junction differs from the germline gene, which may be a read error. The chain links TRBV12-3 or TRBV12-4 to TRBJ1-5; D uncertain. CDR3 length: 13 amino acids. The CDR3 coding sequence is TGTGCCAGCAGTTTGGGGAGCAATCAGCCCCAGCTTTTT. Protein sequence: CASSLGSNQPQLF.

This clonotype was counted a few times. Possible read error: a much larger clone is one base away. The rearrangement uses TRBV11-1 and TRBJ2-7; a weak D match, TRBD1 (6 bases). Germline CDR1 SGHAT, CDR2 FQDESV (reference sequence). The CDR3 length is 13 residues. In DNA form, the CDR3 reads TGTGCCGGCAGCCCGGGACACTCGATCGAGCAGTACTTC. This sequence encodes CAGSPGHSIEQYF.

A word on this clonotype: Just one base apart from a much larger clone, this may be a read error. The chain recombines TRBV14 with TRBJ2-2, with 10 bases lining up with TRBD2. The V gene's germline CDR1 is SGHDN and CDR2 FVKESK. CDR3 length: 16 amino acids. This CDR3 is CANSHASGRGTGELFF. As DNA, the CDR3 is TGTGCCAACAGCCATGCTAGCGGGAGAGGCACCGGGGAGCTGTTTTTT. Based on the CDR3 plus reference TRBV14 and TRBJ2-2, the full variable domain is EAGVTQFPSHSVIEKGQTVTLRCDPISGHDNLYWYRRVMGKEIKFLLHFVKESKQDESGMPNNRFLAERTGGTYSTLKVQPAELEDSGVYFCANSHASGRGTGELFFGEGSRLTVL.

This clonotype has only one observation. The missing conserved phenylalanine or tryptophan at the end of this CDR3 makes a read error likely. The CDR3 region has the DNA TGTGCCAGCAGCTCAAAGGCTATGGACACTGAAGCTTTCTTA. Protein: CASSSKAMDTEAFL. This sequence joins TRBV11-2 and TRBJ1-1; the D is unclear. In germline, CDR1 is SGHAT, CDR2 FQNNGV. This CDR3 is 14 amino acids long. V lost 4 bases to trimming and J lost 3 bases, with 12 bases between them.

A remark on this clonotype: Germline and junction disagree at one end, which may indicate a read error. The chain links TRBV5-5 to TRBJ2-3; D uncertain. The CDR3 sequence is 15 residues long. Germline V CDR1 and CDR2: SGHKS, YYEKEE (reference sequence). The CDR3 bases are TGTACCAGCAGCTTTTTCCTGACCGGGACAGATACGCAGTATTTT. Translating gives CTSSFFLTGTDTQYF.

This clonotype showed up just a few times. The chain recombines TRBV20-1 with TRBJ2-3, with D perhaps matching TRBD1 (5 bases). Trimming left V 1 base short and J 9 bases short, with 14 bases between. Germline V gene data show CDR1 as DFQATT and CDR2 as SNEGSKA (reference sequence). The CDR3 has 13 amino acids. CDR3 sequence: CSARGAGYDTQYF. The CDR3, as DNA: TGCAGTGCTAGAGGGGCAGGGTACGACACGCAGTATTTT.

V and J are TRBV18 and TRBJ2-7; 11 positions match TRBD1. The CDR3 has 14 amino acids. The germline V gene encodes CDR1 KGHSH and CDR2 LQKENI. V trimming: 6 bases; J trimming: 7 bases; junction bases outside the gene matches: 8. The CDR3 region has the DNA TGTGCCAGCTCTAGGGACAGGGGGACGGAAGAGCAGTACTTC. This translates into CASSRDRGTEEQYF. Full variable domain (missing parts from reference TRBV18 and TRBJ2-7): NAGVMQNPRHLVRRRGQEARLRCSPMKGHSHVYWYRQLPEEGLKFMVYLQKENIIDESGMPKERFSAEFPKEGPSILRIQQVVRGDSAAYFCASSRDRGTEEQYFGPGTRLTVT.

DNA of the CDR3: TGTGCCAGCAACTTCCGACGTTCAGAGAGCCCACGGACAGAGACCCAGTACTTC. Translating gives CASNFRRSESPRTETQYF. The chain has TRBV13 and TRBJ2-5; D is ambiguous. CDR1 is PRHDT and CDR2 is FYEKMQ in the germline V gene (reference sequence). This CDR3 is 18 amino acids long. V was cut by 7 bases and J by 4 bases, with 28 bases left in between.

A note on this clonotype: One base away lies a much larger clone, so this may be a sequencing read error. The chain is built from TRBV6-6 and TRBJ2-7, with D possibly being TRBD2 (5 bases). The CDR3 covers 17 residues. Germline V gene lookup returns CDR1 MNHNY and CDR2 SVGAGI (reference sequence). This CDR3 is CASSYSSGRGSGYEHYF. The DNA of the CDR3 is TGTGCCAGCAGTTACTCCTCCGGTCGTGGCTCGGGGTACGAGCACTACTTC.

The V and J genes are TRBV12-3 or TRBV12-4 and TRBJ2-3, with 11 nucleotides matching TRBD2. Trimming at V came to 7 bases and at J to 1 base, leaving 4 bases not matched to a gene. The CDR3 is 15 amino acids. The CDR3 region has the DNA TGTGCCAGCAAAGGACTAGCGGGTTGCACAGATACGCAGTATTTT. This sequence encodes CASKGLAGCTDTQYF.

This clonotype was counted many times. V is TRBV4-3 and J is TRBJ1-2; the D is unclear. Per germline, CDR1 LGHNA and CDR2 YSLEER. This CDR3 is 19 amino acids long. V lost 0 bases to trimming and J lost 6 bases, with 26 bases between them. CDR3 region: CASSQEPDAGSLWSDGYTF. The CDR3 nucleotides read TGCGCCAGCAGCCAAGAACCCGACGCAGGATCCTTATGGAGCGATGGCTACACCTTC.

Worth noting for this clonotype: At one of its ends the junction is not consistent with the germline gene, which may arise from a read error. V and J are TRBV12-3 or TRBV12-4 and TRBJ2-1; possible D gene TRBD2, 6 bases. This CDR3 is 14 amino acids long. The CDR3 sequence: CANSLLGGINEQFF. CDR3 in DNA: TGTGCCAACAGTTTGCTCGGAGGGATCAATGAGCAGTTCTTC.

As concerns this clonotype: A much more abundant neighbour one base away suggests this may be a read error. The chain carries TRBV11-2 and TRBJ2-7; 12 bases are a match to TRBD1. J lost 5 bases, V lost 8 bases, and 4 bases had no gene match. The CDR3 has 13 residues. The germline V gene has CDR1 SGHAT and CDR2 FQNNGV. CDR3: CASGWDRGHEQYF. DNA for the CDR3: TGTGCCAGCGGCTGGGACAGGGGGCACGAGCAGTACTTC.

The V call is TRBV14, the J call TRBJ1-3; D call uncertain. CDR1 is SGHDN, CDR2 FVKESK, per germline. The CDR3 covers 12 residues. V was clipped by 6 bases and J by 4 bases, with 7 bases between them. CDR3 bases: TGTGCCAGCAGTACTATAGGAAACACCATATATTTT. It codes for CASSTIGNTIYF.

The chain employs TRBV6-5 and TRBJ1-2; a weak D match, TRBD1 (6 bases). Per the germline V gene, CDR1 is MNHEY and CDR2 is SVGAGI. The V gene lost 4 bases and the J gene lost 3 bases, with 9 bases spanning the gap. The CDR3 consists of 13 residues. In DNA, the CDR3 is TGTGCCAGCAGTTTGGACAGATACTATGGCTACACCTTC. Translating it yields CASSLDRYYGYTF.

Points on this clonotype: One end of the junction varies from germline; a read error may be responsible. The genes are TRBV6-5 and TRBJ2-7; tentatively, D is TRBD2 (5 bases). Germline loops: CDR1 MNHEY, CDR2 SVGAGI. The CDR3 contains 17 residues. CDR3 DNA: TGTGCCAGCGGTTACTCTCTCGCGGGCACTACCTCCTACGAGCAGTACTTC. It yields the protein CASGYSLAGTTSYEQYF.

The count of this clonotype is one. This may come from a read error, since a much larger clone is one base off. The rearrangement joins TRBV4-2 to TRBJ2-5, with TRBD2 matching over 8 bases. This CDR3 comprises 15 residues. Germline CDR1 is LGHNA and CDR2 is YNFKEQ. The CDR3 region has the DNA TGTGCCAACAGCCAAGAGTTTAGCGGGATGGAGACCCAGTACTTC. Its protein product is CANSQEFSGMETQYF.

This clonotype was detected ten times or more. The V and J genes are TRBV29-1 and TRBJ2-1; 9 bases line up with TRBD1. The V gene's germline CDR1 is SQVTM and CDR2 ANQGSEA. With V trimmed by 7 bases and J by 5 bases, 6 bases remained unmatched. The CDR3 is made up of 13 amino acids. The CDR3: CSAKGQGHNEQFF. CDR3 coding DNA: TGCAGCGCAAAGGGACAGGGCCACAATGAGCAGTTCTTC.

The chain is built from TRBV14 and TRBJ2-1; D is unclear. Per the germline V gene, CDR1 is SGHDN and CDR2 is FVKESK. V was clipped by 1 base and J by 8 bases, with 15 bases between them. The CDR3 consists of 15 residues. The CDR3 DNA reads TGTGCCAGCAGCCAAGTTAGGGTTAATATACATGAGCAGTTCTTC. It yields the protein CASSQVRVNIHEQFF. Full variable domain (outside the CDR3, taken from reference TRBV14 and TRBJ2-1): EAGVTQFPSHSVIEKGQTVTLRCDPISGHDNLYWYRRVMGKEIKFLLHFVKESKQDESGMPNNRFLAERTGGTYSTLKVQPAELEDSGVYFCASSQVRVNIHEQFFGPGTRLTVL.

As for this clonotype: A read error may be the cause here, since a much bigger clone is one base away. The CDR3 nucleotides are TGCGCCAGCAGCCAAGGAACGGCCGACTATGGCTACACCTTC. It is translated as CASSQGTADYGYTF. The chain combines TRBV4-3 with TRBJ1-2; D unclear. Trimming stripped 1 base from V and 3 bases from J, with 9 bases between. The length of the CDR3 is 14 residues. CDR1 is LGHNA and CDR2 is YSLEER in the germline V gene.

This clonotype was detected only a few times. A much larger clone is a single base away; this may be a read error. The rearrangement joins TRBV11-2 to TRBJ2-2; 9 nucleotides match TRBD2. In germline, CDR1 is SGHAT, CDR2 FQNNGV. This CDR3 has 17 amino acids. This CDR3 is CAGSFDASGINTGELFF. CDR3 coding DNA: TGTGCCGGCAGCTTTGACGCTAGCGGGATTAACACCGGGGAGCTGTTTTTT. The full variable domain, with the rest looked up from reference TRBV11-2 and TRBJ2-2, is EAGVAQSPRYKIIEKRQSVAFWCNPISGHATLYWYQQILGQGPKLLIQFQNNGVVDDSQLPKDRFSAERLKGVDSTLKIQPAKLEDSAVYLCAGSFDASGINTGELFFGEGSRLTVL.